The source of this TCR beta chain is a study of response to subunit inactivated influenza vaccine. Study-wide results and caveats: A suggestion made by the authors is that each seasonal influenza vaccination recruits few new T cells.

There are 15 residues in the CDR3. Germline assignment: CDR1 MNHNS and CDR2 SASEGT. The J segment lost 0 bases and the V segment lost 6 bases, leaving 5 bases of the junction unmatched. TCRdb recomputed calls from the RT-PCR reads with MiXCR, one row per CDR3 protein. The table has about 500,000 distinct CDR3 sequences, 15% to 20% seen once. This clonotype was observed a handful of times. Antigen specificity is unknown. The sequence was collected from a man aged 45 to 75 who received an inactivated influenza vaccine. This specimen was CD4+ T cells sorted from PBMCs, taken around 25 months after vaccination. This rearrangement joins TRBV6-1 to TRBJ1-3; 7 positions agree with TRBD1. For the CDR3, the DNA is TGTGCCAGCAGCCGCGGGACAGCCTCTGGAAACACCATATATTTT. This translates into CASSRGTASGNTIYF.